This T cell receptor beta chain comes out of a study of CD8+ T cells in alopecia areata. The treatment denotes: oral pan-JAK inhibitor, 5-10 mg twice daily. Looked up from germline, CDR1 is LGHNT and CDR2 is FRNRAP. The CDR3 spans 17 residues. Germline trimming cut 6 bases from V and 3 bases from J; bases unmatched to any gene: 16. After isolation, RNA underwent reverse transcription to generate cDNA as the sequencing template. Profiled with immunoSEQ multiplex PCR; TCRdb holds only in-frame clones, not every one. This sample yields 140,000 to 150,000 clones, of which roughly 54% are seen a single time; roughly 15% belongs to the top ten. This clone was seen more than once but under ten times.

The TCR sequence derives from a human donor with alopecia areata. The starting material was CD8+ T cells sorted from blood, obtained at week 4, from a patient treated with tofacitinib. The rearrangement uses TRBV12-5 and TRBJ1-2; 7 nucleotides align to TRBD1. In DNA, the CDR3 is TGTGCTAGTGGACCGCCCCCTCTAAGGGGGCTTGACTATGGCTACACCTTC. Protein sequence: CASGPPPLRGLDYGYTF. Based on the CDR3 plus reference TRBV12-5 and TRBJ1-2, the full variable domain is DARVTQTPRHKVTEMGQEVTMRCQPILGHNTVFWYRQTMMQGLELLAYFRNRAPLDDSGMPKDRFSAEMPDATLATLKIQPSEPRDSAVYFCASGPPPLRGLDYGYTFGSGTRLTVV.